This T cell receptor beta chain was profiled in a study of T cell responses to AZD1222 COVID-19 vaccine. Study-wide points: Nearly half of the spike-specific TCRs reportedly recognize variant regions that carry no mutations. White British donors predominated, females outnumbered males, and clonal diversity was possibly underestimated.

This table comes from immunoSEQ multiplex PCR, and its TCRdb copy is limited to in-frame clones, with some not included. The data contain around 99,000 clones, approximately 92% of them singletons. Points on this clone: Its antigen is not known.

V gave up 7 bases and J gave up 6 bases; unmatched junction bases: 13. This CDR3 contains 16 residues. The V gene's germline CDR1 is SGHRS and CDR2 YFSETQ. The material was peripheral blood, obtained on day 0 of AZD1222 vaccination. The chain combines TRBV5-1 with TRBJ2-1, with 10 bases matching TRBD1. The clonotype comes from an adult in good health. CDR3 in amino acids: CASQPTDRGRGNEQFF. CDR3 in DNA: TGCGCCAGCCAACCTACTGACAGGGGGCGAGGCAATGAGCAGTTCTTC.